These 23 T cell receptor beta chains came from one sample sequenced in a study of blood T cell repertoires in COVID-19. Produced via immunoSEQ multiplex PCR; TCRdb's table is partial and in-frame only. The table lists tens of thousands of clones, roughly 84% of them singletons. Sequenced material: peripheral blood. These receptors originate from an elderly woman with active or convalescent COVID-19.

The V gene is TRBV7-9, the J gene TRBJ2-7; TRBD1 agrees at 9 bases. V was clipped by 6 bases and J by 4 bases; unmatched bases: 10. This CDR3 is 15 amino acids long. Per the germline V gene, CDR1 is SEHNR and CDR2 is FQNEAQ (reference sequence). In nucleotides, the CDR3 is TGTGCCAGCAGTCAGGGACAGGGAGGCTTTTACGAGCAGTACTTC. Its protein is CASSQGQGGFYEQYF. Drawing the rest from reference TRBV7-9 and TRBJ2-7, the complete variable domain is DTGVSQNPRHKITKRGQNVTFRCDPISEHNRLYWYRQTLGQGPEFLTYFQNEAQLEKSRLLSDRFSAERPKGSFSTLEIQRTEQGDSAMYLCASSQGQGGFYEQYFGPGTRLTVT.

This rearrangement joins TRBV19 to TRBJ1-6; D remains ambiguous. Between the trimmed V and J ends, which lost 3 bases and 0 bases, there was a span of 6 bases. Germline-derived CDR1 and CDR2 are LNHDA and SQIVND (reference sequence). The CDR3 loop spans 15 amino acids. CDR3 sequence: CASSIYSSYNSPLHF. The CDR3 DNA reads as TGTGCCAGTAGTATCTACAGCTCCTATAATTCACCCCTCCACTTT.

This clone was seen only once. The V and J genes are TRBV4-3 and TRBJ2-3; the match to TRBD2 covers 11 bases. CDR3 length equals 16 residues. V was clipped by 4 bases and J by 1 base; unmatched bases: 4. Germline V gene sequence: CDR1 LGHNA, CDR2 YSLEER. The CDR3 coding sequence is TGCGCCAGCAGCCCCCTAGCGGGGGGACGCACAGATACGCAGTATTTT. Translated: CASSPLAGGRTDTQYF.

The chain employs TRBV5-4 and TRBJ2-7; TRBD1 is a possible D gene (5 bases). The CDR3 is made up of 13 amino acids. Trimming removed 4 bases from V and 6 bases from J, with 14 bases in between. Germline assignment: CDR1 SGHNT and CDR2 YYREEE (reference sequence). The CDR3 spells CASSPGIQGEQYF. CDR3 coding DNA: TGTGCCAGCAGCCCAGGGATCCAAGGCGAGCAGTACTTC.

The chain recombines TRBV5-8 with TRBJ1-5, with D unclear. This CDR3 has 17 amino acids. CDR1 SGHTS and CDR2 YDEGEE come from the germline V gene. Trimming removed 2 bases at V and 0 bases at J, with 15 bases between. The DNA of the CDR3 is TGTGCCAGCAGCTTACTGACACTTCATTATAGCAATCAGCCCCAGCATTTT. Amino acid sequence: CASSLLTLHYSNQPQHF.

The chain is built from TRBV4-3 and TRBJ1-1, with 11 bases that match TRBD1. Per the germline V gene, CDR1 is LGHNA and CDR2 is YSLEER. The CDR3 totals 16 residues. Trimming cost V 4 bases and J 0 bases; bases outside gene matches: 4. The CDR3 sequence is CASSLRTGGLNTEAFF. CDR3 bases: TGCGCCAGCAGCCTCCGGACAGGGGGCCTGAACACTGAAGCTTTCTTT.

V usage is TRBV5-1 and J usage is TRBJ1-1; D remains unclear. From germline, CDR1 is SGHRS and CDR2 YFSETQ. CDR3 size: 14 residues. V shed 6 bases and J shed 1 base, with 13 bases lying between them. The CDR3 loop reads CASTPDSTNTEAFF. The CDR3 DNA sequence: TGCGCCAGCACCCCGGACTCAACGAACACTGAAGCTTTCTTT.

The chain carries TRBV3-1 (or the pseudogene TRBV3-2) and TRBJ2-1, with a possible D match to TRBD2 (6 bases). V was pared by 2 bases and J by 4 bases, with 24 bases between. Germline V CDR1 and CDR2: LGHDT, YNNKEL (reference sequence). The CDR3 extends over 19 amino acids. As DNA, the CDR3 is TGTGCCAGCAGCCAAATTCGCGCGAGAGGGCTAGCGTCTTACAATGAGCAGTTCTTC. It translates to CASSQIRARGLASYNEQFF.

The J gene is TRBJ1-5, the V gene TRBV5-1, with 9 bases identical to TRBD1. Germline V gene lookup returns CDR1 SGHRS and CDR2 YFSETQ. The J segment lost 3 bases and the V segment lost 5 bases, leaving 6 bases of the junction unmatched. This CDR3 is built from 15 residues. CDR3 in amino acids: CASRTGTGNNQPQHF. The CDR3 nucleotides are TGCGCCAGCAGAACCGGGACAGGGAACAATCAGCCCCAGCATTTT.

This chain links TRBV6-6 with TRBJ2-5, with D unresolved. The CDR3 runs to 15 residues. Trimming removed 0 bases from V and 2 bases from J, with 10 bases in between. In germline, CDR1 is MNHNY, CDR2 SVGAGI (reference sequence). The CDR3 is CASSYSGLNQETQYF. Written as DNA, the CDR3 is TGTGCCAGCAGTTACTCGGGCCTAAATCAAGAGACCCAGTACTTC.

The chain joins TRBV19 to TRBJ1-5; tentative D call: TRBD1 (6 bases). Trimming removed 6 bases at V and 4 bases at J, with 16 bases between. Germline CDR1 is LNHDA and CDR2 is SQIVND (reference sequence). The CDR3 loop spans 15 amino acids. The DNA of the CDR3 is TGTGCCAGTAGCCCTAGGGCTCAGGGGAATCAGCCCCAGCATTTT. Residues: CASSPRAQGNQPQHF.

The chain combines TRBV30 with TRBJ2-1; 8 nucleotides match TRBD1. Germline V gene sequence: CDR1 GTSNPN, CDR2 SVGIG (reference sequence). V shed 8 bases, J shed 1 base, and the junction held 4 bases outside the gene matches. The CDR3 is 13 amino acids. DNA of the CDR3: TGTGCCCACGGACAGGGTTCCTACAATGAGCAGTTCTTC. Its translation is CAHGQGSYNEQFF.

The chain has TRBV19 and TRBJ1-4, with 8 bases that match TRBD1. Unmatched junction bases numbered 4, after V lost 8 bases and J lost 5 bases. The germline gives CDR1 LNHDA, CDR2 SQIVND (reference sequence). This CDR3 contains 13 residues. The CDR3 nucleotides are TGTGCCAGTGGGGACAGGAGAAATGAAAAACTGTTTTTT. It codes for CASGDRRNEKLFF.

The chain carries TRBV7-2 and TRBJ2-3; TRBD1 might be the D (5 bases). Germline V gene lookup returns CDR1 SGHTA and CDR2 FQGNSA. With 1 base removed from V and 9 bases from J, the gap between germline ends came to 11 bases. The CDR3 length is 13 residues. The CDR3 DNA reads TGTGCCAGCAGCTTAGGTGGGGCGGCCACGCAGTATTTT. Protein sequence: CASSLGGAATQYF.

The CDR3 DNA reads TGTGCCAGCAGTTTGCGGGACGGAGGGGTTGGGAACACTGAAGCTTTCTTT. It is translated as CASSLRDGGVGNTEAFF. V and J are TRBV28 and TRBJ1-1; possibly TRBD1 for D (5 bases). Trimming stripped 3 bases from V and 1 base from J, with 18 bases between. Germline V lookup: CDR1 MDHEN, CDR2 SYDVKM. There are 17 residues in the CDR3.

The sample holds a few counts of this clone. The rearrangement links TRBV28 to TRBJ1-5, with TRBD1 as a possible D gene (5 bases). Per the germline V gene, CDR1 is MDHEN and CDR2 is SYDVKM. V was clipped by 6 bases and J by 0 bases, with 18 bases between them. The CDR3 has 17 amino acids. Here the CDR3 reads CASSLDSAYYSNQPQHF. The CDR3 DNA is TGTGCCAGCAGCCTTGACAGTGCTTACTATAGCAATCAGCCCCAGCATTTT. The full variable domain, in which reference TRBV28 and TRBJ1-5 provide the parts outside the CDR3, is DVKVTQSSRYLVKRTGEKVFLECVQDMDHENMFWYRQDPGLGLRLIYFSYDVKMKEKGDIPEGYSVSREKKERFSLILESASTNQTSMYLCASSLDSAYYSNQPQHFGDGTRLSIL.

The chain joins TRBV19 to TRBJ2-7, with a tentative D call TRBD2 (6 bases). Germline V CDR1 and CDR2: LNHDA, SQIVND (reference sequence). This CDR3 region has 13 residues. V lost 4 bases, J lost 3 bases, and 10 bases lay in between. This chain's CDR3 is CASSTGDGYEQYF. The CDR3 DNA is TGTGCCAGTAGTACGGGGGACGGCTACGAGCAGTACTTC.

V gene TRBV25-1 combines with J gene TRBJ1-1, with D uncertain. Germline V gene lookup returns CDR1 MGHDK and CDR2 SYGVNS. The CDR3 loop spans 15 amino acids. Trimming shortened V by 9 bases and J by 7 bases, and 24 bases separated the two germline ends. As DNA, the CDR3 is TGTGCCAGTACTCCACAAGACTCGTCCTTTAGTGAAGCTTTCTTT. Protein sequence: CASTPQDSSFSEAFF.

The chain recombines TRBV9 with TRBJ1-1; 7 bases agree with TRBD1. Trimming cost V 3 bases and J 5 bases; bases outside gene matches: 13. The CDR3 is 16 amino acids. In germline, CDR1 is SGDLS, CDR2 YYNGEE. CDR3 sequence (DNA): TGTGCCAGCAGCGCGGGGACAGTTAGAGTCGGAACTGAAGCTTTCTTT. Protein sequence: CASSAGTVRVGTEAFF.

The rearrangement uses TRBV5-6 and TRBJ2-7; 10 positions agree with TRBD2. V lost 4 bases to trimming and J lost 1 base; unmatched junction nucleotides: 8. This CDR3 is built from 16 residues. Per the germline V gene, CDR1 is SGHDT and CDR2 is YYEEEE. The CDR3 region is CASSPRTSGGSYEQYF. Written as DNA, the CDR3 is TGTGCCAGCAGCCCTAGGACTAGCGGCGGTTCCTACGAGCAGTACTTC.

In its sample, this clone was seen once. The chain carries TRBV19 and TRBJ1-1, with D possibly TRBD1 on 6 matching bases. Germline CDR1 and CDR2: LNHDA and SQIVND (reference sequence). The ends were cut back, 3 bases at V and 1 base at J, with 9 bases in the middle. This CDR3 region has 14 residues. CDR3 residues: CASSIRGANTEAFF. CDR3 coding DNA: TGTGCCAGTAGTATTCGGGGGGCGAACACTGAAGCTTTCTTT.

The V and J genes are TRBV19 and TRBJ1-5; D uncertain. Trimming removed 7 bases from V and 3 bases from J, with 7 bases in between. Per the germline V gene, CDR1 is LNHDA and CDR2 is SQIVND (reference sequence). The CDR3 has 12 residues. CDR3 sequence (DNA): TGTGCCAGTAATCGGTTCAATCAGCCCCAGCATTTT. Amino acid sequence: CASNRFNQPQHF. The full variable domain, its missing parts supplied by reference TRBV19 and TRBJ1-5, is DGGITQSPKYLFRKEGQNVTLSCEQNLNHDAMYWYRQDPGQGLRLIYYSQIVNDFQKGDIAEGYSVSREKKESFPLTVTSAQKNPTAFYLCASNRFNQPQHFGDGTRLSIL.

The chain uses TRBV27 and TRBJ2-1; possibly TRBD1 for D (6 bases). V lost 7 bases and J lost 12, with 25 bases in between. Looked up from germline, CDR1 is MNHEY and CDR2 is SMNVEV (reference sequence). CDR3 size: 15 residues. The chain's CDR3 is CASNPLSGHSFGQFF. CDR3 nucleotide sequence: TGTGCCAGCAATCCTCTCTCGGGACACTCGTTTGGGCAGTTCTTC.